This TCR beta chain is from a study of blood T cell repertoires in COVID-19. Across the whole study: Collection of acute and convalescent COVID-19 samples took place in the United States, Italy and Spain.

The method was immunoSEQ multiplex PCR; TCRdb's version includes in-frame clones alone and lacks a portion of them. The sample has 63,000 or so clones; about 80% are singletons. CDR1 is SQVTM and CDR2 is ANQGSEA in the germline V gene. Unmatched junction bases numbered 5, after V lost 6 bases and J lost 3 bases. This CDR3 is built from 14 residues. The TCR comes from an elderly man with active COVID-19. Material: peripheral blood. The chain employs TRBV29-1 and TRBJ1-3, with 10 bases identical to TRBD1. CDR3 DNA: TGCAGCGTAGTGACAGGGGGCGGTGGAAACACCATATATTTT. Residues: CSVVTGGGGNTIYF.